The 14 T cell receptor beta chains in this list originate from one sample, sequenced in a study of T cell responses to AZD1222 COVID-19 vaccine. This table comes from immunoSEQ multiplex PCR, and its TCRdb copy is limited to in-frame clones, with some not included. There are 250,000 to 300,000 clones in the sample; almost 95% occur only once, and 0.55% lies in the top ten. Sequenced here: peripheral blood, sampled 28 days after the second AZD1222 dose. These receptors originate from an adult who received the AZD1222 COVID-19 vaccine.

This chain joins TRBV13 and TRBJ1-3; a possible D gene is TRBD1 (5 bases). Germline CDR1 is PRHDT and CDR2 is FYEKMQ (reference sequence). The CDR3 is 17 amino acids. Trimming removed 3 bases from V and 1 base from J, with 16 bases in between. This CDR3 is CASSFGHSTLSGNTIYF. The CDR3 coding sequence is TGTGCCAGCAGCTTTGGACACTCAACCCTTTCTGGAAACACCATATATTTT.

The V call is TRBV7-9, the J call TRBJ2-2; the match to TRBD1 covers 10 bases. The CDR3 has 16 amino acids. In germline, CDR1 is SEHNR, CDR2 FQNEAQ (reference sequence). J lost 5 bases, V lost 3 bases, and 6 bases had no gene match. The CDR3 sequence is CASSFPGQGKTGELFF. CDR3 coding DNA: TGTGCCAGCAGCTTCCCGGGACAGGGGAAAACCGGGGAGCTGTTTTTT.

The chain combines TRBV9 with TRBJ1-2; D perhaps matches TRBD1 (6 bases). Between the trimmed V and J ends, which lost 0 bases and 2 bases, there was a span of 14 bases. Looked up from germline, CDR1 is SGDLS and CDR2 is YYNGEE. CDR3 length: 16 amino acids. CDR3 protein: CASSVEPGAKNYGYTF. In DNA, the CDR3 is TGTGCCAGCAGCGTAGAACCAGGGGCTAAAAACTATGGCTACACCTTC.

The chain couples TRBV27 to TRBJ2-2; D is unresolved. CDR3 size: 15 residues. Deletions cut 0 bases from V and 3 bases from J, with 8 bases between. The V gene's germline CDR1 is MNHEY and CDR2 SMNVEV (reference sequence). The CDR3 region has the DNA TGTGCCAGCAGTTTATCGGCCCGTTACACCGGGGAGCTGTTTTTT. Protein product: CASSLSARYTGELFF.

CDR3 nucleotides: TGTGCCAGCAGCTTGGGGCTAGGGAGTATGGGCGGCTACACCTTC. Translating it yields CASSLGLGSMGGYTF. The chain employs TRBV5-4 and TRBJ1-2; D remains unclear. Trimming removed 0 bases at V and 8 bases at J, with 17 bases between. The CDR3 runs 15 residues. Germline V gene lookup returns CDR1 SGHNT and CDR2 YYREEE (reference sequence).

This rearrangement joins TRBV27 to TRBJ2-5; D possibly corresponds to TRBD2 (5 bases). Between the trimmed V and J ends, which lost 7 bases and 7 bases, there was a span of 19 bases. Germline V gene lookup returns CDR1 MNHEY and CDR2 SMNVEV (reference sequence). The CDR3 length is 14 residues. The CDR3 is CASTHGGAAGTQYF. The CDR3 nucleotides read TGTGCCAGCACCCACGGAGGAGCGGCGGGGACCCAGTACTTC.

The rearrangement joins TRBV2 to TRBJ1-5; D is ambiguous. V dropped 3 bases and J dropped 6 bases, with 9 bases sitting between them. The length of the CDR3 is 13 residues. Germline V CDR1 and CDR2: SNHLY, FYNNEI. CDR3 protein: CASSEDSSQPQHF. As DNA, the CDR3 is TGTGCCAGCAGTGAGGACTCAAGTCAGCCCCAGCATTTT.

CDR3 bases: TGCGCCAGCAGCCCGAAAGACACCGACTCCTACGAGCAGTACTTC. Encoded protein: CASSPKDTDSYEQYF. The chain joins TRBV4-1 to TRBJ2-7; unclear D gene. CDR1 is MGHRA and CDR2 is YSYEKL in the germline V gene. Trimming took 4 bases from V and 0 from J, leaving 13 bases between them. The CDR3 is 15 residues long.

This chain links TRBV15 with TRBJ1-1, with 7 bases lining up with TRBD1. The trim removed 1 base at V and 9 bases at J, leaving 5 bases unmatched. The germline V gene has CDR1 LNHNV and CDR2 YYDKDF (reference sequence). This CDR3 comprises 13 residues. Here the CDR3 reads CATSRGQGSQAFF. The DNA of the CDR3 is TGTGCCACCAGCAGAGGACAGGGATCCCAAGCTTTCTTT. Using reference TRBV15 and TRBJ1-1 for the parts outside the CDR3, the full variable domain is DAMVIQNPRYQVTQFGKPVTLSCSQTLNHNVMYWYQQKSSQAPKLLFHYYDKDFNNEADTPDNFQSRRPNTSFCFLDIRSPGLGDTAMYLCATSRGQGSQAFFGQGTRLTVV.

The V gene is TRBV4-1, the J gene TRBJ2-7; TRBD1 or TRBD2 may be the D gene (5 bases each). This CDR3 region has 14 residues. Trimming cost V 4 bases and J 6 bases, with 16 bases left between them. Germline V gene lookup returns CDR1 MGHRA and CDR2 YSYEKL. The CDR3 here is CASSPILGESEQYF. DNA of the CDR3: TGCGCCAGCAGCCCCATCTTAGGGGAGTCCGAGCAGTACTTC.

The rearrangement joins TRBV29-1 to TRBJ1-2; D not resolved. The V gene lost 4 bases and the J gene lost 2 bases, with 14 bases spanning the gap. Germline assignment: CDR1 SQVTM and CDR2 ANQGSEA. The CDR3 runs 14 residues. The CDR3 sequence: CSVVEARRNYGYTF. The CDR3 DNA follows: TGCAGCGTTGTGGAAGCCAGGCGCAACTATGGCTACACCTTC.

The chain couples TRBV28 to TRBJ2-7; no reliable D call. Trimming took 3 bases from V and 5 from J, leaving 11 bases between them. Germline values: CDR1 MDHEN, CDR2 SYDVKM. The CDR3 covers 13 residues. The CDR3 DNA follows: TGTGCCAGCAGTTTTACCCCAGACCACGAGCAGTACTTC. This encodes CASSFTPDHEQYF.

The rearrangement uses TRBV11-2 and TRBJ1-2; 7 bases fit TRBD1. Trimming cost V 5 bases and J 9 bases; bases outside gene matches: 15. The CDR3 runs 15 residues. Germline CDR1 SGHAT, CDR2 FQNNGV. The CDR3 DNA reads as TGTGCCAGCAGCCGGATAGGACAGGACCTTCTTCGCTACACCTTC. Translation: CASSRIGQDLLRYTF.

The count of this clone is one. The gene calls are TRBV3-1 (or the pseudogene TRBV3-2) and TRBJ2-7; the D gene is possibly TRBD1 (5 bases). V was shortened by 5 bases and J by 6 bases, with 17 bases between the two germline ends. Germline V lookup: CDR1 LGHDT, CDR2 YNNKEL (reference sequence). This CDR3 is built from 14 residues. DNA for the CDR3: TGTGCCAGCAGCGCCCTTGGCAGGGTAGGCGAGCAGTACTTC. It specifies CASSALGRVGEQYF.